This T cell receptor beta chain was sequenced for a study of vaccination and CD4 T cells after COVID-19. Study-wide points: Vaccine-specific clones numbering 304 of 307 showed spike mono-reactivity in convalescent patients.

The Oncomine TCR Beta short-read assay sequenced DNA from cultured CD4+ T cells. In TCRdb, the PCR reads were re-called with MiXCR into one record per CDR3 protein. This sample has about 21,000 distinct CDR3 sequences, with around 40% found just once. The CDR3 runs to 15 residues. Trimming cost V 2 bases and J 9 bases, with 14 bases left between them. Germline CDR1 and CDR2: SGHTA and FQGNSA. This clonotype has only a few counts. Its antigen is not identified. The treatment denotes: roughly ten-day PBMC culture with coronavirus spike peptide pools or control peptides (ViraFEST assay). TCR sequencing followed the expansion of antigen-specific T cells with peptide pools in ViraFEST.

The chain is built from TRBV7-2 and TRBJ1-6; D gene uncertain. The sample was CD4+ T cells from blood, cultured in vitro, taken before SARS-CoV-2 vaccination. The clonotype originates from a human donor who had recovered from COVID-19. CDR3 protein: CASSLQSSKASPLHF. CDR3 nucleotides: TGTGCCAGCAGCTTACAATCTAGCAAAGCTTCACCCCTCCACTTT.